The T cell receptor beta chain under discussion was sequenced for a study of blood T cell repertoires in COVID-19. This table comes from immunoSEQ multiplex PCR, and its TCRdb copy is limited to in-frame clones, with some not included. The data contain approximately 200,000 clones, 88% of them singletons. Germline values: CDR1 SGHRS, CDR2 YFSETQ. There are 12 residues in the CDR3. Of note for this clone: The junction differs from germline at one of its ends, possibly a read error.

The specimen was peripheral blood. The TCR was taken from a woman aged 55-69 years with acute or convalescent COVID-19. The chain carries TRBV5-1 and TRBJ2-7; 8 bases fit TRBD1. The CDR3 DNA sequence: TGCGCCAGCAGTTACCCACCGGGACAGGAGCACTTC. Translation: CASSYPPGQEHF. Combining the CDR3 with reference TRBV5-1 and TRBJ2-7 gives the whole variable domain KAGVTQTPRYLIKTRGQQVTLSCSPISGHRSVSWYQQTPGQGLQFLFEYFSETQRNKGNFPGRFSGRQFSNSRSEMNVSTLELGDSALYLCASSYPPGQEHFGPGTRLTVT.